These 5 T cell receptor beta chains originate from one sample sequenced in a study of blood T cell repertoires in COVID-19. Measured with immunoSEQ multiplex PCR; TCRdb has only the in-frame clones, and not every one. The sample records 100,000 or so clones, approximately 88% being singletons. Sequenced: peripheral blood. The receptor source for this set is a woman aged 55-70 years with acute or convalescent COVID-19.

The genes are TRBV9 and TRBJ1-2, with a tentative D call TRBD1 (5 bases). This CDR3 contains 13 residues. Germline-derived CDR1 and CDR2 are SGDLS and YYNGEE. Trimming left V 0 bases short and J 3 bases short, with 6 bases between. The CDR3 loop reads CASSVATDYGYTF. The CDR3 region has the DNA TGTGCCAGCAGCGTAGCGACAGACTATGGCTACACCTTC.

The chain is built from TRBV5-1 and TRBJ1-1, with D maybe TRBD1 (5 bases). Germline-derived CDR1 and CDR2 are SGHRS and YFSETQ. V shed 5 bases and J shed 0 bases, with 20 bases lying between them. This CDR3 comprises 17 residues. The CDR3 sequence: CASRPGDQTAVNTEAFF. In DNA form, the CDR3 reads TGCGCCAGCAGGCCGGGCGATCAGACAGCCGTGAACACTGAAGCTTTCTTT.

V and J are TRBV28 and TRBJ2-7; 11 bases align to TRBD1. The CDR3 length is 15 residues. V shed 5 bases, J shed 3 bases, and the junction held 6 bases outside the gene matches. Germline CDR1 MDHEN, CDR2 SYDVKM. The CDR3 reads CASSELGTGGYEQYF. The DNA for the CDR3 is TGTGCCAGCAGTGAACTAGGGACAGGGGGCTACGAGCAGTACTTC.

This sequence joins TRBV28 and TRBJ2-2, with D tentatively TRBD1 (6 bases). The length of the CDR3 is 11 residues. V was pared by 11 bases and J by 6 bases, with 10 bases between. Germline lookup yields CDR1 MDHEN and CDR2 SYDVKM. This CDR3 reads CAVRGPGELFF. The CDR3 nucleotides are TGTGCCGTCAGGGGTCCCGGGGAGCTGTTTTTT.

CDR3 sequence: CSVSRGLNTEAFF. The CDR3 DNA reads TGCAGCGTTAGCAGAGGCTTGAACACTGAAGCTTTCTTT. The chain couples TRBV29-1 to TRBJ1-1; D not certain. This CDR3 has 13 amino acids. Trimming stripped 5 bases from V and 0 bases from J, with 10 bases between. Germline lookup yields CDR1 SQVTM and CDR2 ANQGSEA.